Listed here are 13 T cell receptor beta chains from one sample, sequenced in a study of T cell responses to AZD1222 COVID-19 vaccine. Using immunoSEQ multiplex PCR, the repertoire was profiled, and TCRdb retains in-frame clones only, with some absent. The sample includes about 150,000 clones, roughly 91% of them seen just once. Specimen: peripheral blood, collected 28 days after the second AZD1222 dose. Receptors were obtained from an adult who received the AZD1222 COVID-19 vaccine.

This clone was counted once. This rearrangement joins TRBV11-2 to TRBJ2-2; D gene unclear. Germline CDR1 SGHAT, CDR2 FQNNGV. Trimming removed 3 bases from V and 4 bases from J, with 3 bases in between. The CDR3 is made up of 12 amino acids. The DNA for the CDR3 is TGTGCCAGCAGCTTGGGCACCGGGGAGCTGTTTTTT. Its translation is CASSLGTGELFF.

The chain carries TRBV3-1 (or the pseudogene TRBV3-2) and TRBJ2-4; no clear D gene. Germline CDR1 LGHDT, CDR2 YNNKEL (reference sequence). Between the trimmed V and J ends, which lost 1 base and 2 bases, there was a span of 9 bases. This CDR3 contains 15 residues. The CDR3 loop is CASSQATTSKNIQYF. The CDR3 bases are TGTGCCAGCAGCCAAGCAACAACCTCCAAAAACATTCAGTACTTC.

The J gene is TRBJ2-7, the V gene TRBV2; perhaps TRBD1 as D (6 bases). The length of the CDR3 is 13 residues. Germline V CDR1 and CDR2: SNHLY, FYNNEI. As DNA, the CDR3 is TGTGCTCTCATAAAACGCAGGGGAGACGAGCAGTACTTC. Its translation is CALIKRRGDEQYF. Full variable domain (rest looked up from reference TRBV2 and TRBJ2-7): EPEVTQTPSHQVTQMGQEVILRCVPISNHLYFYWYRQILGQKVEFLVSFYNNEISEKSEIFDDQFSVERPDGSNFTLKIRSTKLEDSAMYFCALIKRRGDEQYFGPGTRLTVT.

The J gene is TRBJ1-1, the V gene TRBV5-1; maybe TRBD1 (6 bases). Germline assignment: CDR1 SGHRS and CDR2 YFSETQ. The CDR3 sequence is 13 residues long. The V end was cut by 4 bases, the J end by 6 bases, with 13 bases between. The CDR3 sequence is CASSPNREAEAFF. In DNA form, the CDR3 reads TGCGCCAGCAGCCCAAACAGGGAAGCTGAAGCTTTCTTT.

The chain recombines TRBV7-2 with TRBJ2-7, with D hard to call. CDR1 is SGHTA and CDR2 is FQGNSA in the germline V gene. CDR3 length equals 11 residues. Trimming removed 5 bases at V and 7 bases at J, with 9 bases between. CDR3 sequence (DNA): TGTGCCAGCAGCCTGAGTTGGGAGCAGTACTTC. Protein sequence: CASSLSWEQYF.

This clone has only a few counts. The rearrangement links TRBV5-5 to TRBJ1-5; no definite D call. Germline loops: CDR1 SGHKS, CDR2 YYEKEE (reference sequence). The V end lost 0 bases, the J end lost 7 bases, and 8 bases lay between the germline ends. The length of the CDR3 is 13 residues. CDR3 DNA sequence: TGTGCCAGCAGCTTGGCTGGGAACCAGCCCCAGCATTTT. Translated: CASSLAGNQPQHF.

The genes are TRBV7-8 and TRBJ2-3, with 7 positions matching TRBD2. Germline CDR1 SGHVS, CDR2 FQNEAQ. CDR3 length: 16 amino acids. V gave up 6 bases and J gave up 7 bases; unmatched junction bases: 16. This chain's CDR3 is CASSWGREGPSHTQYF. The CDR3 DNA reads TGTGCCAGCAGTTGGGGTAGGGAGGGGCCCTCCCATACGCAGTATTTT.

CDR3 nucleotides: TGTGCCAGCAGCCTACTGGCGGGAAAACCCTACAATGAGCAGTTCTTC. Protein sequence: CASSLLAGKPYNEQFF. The V gene is TRBV11-3, the J gene TRBJ2-1; a weak D match, TRBD2 (6 bases). The germline CDR1 and CDR2 sequences are SGHNT and YENEEA. Trimming shortened V by 5 bases and J by 2 bases, and 16 bases separated the two germline ends. CDR3 length: 16 amino acids.

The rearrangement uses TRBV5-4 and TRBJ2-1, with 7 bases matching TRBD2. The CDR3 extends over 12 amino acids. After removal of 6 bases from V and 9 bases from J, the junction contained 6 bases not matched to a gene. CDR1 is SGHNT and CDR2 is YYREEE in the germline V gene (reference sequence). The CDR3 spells CASTDKRGEQFF. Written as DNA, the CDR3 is TGTGCCAGCACAGATAAGCGGGGTGAGCAGTTCTTC.

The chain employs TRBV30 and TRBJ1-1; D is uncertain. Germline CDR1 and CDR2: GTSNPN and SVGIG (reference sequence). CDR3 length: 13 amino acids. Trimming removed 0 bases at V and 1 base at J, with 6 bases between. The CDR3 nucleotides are TGTGCCTGGAGTGTTTCGTGGAACACTGAAGCTTTCTTT. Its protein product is CAWSVSWNTEAFF. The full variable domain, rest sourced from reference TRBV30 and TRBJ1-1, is SQTIHQWPATLVQPVGSPLSLECTVEGTSNPNLYWYRQAAGRGLQLLFYSVGIGQISSEVPQNLSASRPQDRQFILSSKKLLLSDSGFYLCAWSVSWNTEAFFGQGTRLTVV.

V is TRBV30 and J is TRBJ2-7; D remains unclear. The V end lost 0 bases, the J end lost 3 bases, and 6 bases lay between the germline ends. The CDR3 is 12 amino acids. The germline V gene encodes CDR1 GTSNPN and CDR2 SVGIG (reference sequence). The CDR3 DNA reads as TGTGCCTGGAGTGTTCCCCGCTACGAGCAGTACTTC. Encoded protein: CAWSVPRYEQYF.

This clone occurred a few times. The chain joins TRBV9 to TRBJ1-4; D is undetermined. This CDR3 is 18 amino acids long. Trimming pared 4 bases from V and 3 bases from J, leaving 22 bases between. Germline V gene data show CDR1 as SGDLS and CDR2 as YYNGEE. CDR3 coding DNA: TGTGCCAGCAGCTTCCGTGACCCCCGATTTGCGCCTAATGAAAAACTGTTTTTT. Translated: CASSFRDPRFAPNEKLFF. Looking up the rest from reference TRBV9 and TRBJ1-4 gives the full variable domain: DSGVTQTPKHLITATGQRVTLRCSPRSGDLSVYWYQQSLDQGLQFLIQYYNGEERAKGNILERFSAQQFPDLHSELNLSSLELGDSALYFCASSFRDPRFAPNEKLFFGSGTQLSVL.

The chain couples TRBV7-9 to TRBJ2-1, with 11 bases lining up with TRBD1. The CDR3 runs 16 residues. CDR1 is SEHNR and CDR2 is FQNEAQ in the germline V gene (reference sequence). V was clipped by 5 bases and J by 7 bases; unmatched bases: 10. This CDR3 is CASSTLGQGGGNEQFF. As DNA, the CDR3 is TGTGCCAGCAGCACACTGGGACAGGGGGGAGGAAATGAGCAGTTCTTC.